This T cell receptor beta chain derives from a study of cytotoxic CD8 clonotypes in ibrutinib-treated CLL. For the study at large: Over 10 relapsed/refractory, roughly 15 treatment-naive; roughly 18 IGHV unmutated. Regarding the study as a whole: A difference in sampling times existed between sustained-remission and progressing patients.

Frozen PBMC stocks contributed approximately 1.9 micrograms of genomic DNA to the TCR beta libraries. The sequencing depth, 1 in 200,000 to 1 in 1 million T cells, was the target. The data were produced by immunoSEQ multiplex PCR, yet TCRdb's version contains in-frame clones alone and is incomplete. Of about 270,000 clones in the sample, roughly 76% are singletons; the top ten hold around 5.1%. Comment on this clone: Its cognate antigen is unknown.

J was trimmed by 7 bases and V by 0 bases; bases with no gene match: 18. Germline V gene data show CDR1 as SGHTA and CDR2 as FQGNSA. The CDR3 has 20 amino acids. The material was PBMCs, obtained at disease progression, from a patient treated with ibrutinib. V and J are TRBV7-2 and TRBJ2-7; 13 bases map to TRBD2. The TCR was taken from a human donor with chronic lymphocytic leukemia. Written as DNA, the CDR3 is TGTGCCAGCAGCTTAGCGCCGGGACTAGCGGGGATCATAACTCCACGGGAGCAGTACTTC. It encodes CASSLAPGLAGIITPREQYF.